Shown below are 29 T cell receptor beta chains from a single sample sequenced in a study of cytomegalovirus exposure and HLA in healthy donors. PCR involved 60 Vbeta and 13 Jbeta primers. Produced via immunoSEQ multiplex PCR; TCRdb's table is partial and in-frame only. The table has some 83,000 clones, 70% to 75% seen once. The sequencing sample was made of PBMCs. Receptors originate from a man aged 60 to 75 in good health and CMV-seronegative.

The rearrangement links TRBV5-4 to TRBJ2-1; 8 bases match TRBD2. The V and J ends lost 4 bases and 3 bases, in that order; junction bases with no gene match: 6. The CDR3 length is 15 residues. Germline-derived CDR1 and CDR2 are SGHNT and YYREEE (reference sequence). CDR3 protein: CASSVPGLDYNEQFF. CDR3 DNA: TGTGCCAGCAGCGTGCCGGGACTAGACTACAATGAGCAGTTCTTC.

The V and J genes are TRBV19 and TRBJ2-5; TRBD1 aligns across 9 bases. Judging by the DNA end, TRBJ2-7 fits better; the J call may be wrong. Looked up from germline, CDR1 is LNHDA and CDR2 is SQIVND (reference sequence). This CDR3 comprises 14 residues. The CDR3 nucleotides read TGTGCCAGTAGTCCGGGACAGGGAGGCTACGAGCAGTACTTC. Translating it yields CASSPGQGGYEQYF.

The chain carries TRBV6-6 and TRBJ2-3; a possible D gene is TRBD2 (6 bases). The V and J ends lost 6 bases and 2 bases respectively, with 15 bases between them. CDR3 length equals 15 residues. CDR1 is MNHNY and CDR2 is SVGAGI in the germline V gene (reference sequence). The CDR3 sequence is CASRPGLLITDTQYF. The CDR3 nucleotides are TGTGCCAGCAGACCGGGACTGCTCATCACAGATACGCAGTATTTT.

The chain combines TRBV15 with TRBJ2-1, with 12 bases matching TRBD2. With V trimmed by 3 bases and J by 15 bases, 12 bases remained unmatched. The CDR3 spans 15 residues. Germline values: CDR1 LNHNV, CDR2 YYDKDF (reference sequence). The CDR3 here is CATSSPLAGGPNTFF. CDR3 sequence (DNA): TGTGCCACCAGCAGCCCACTAGCGGGGGGCCCTAATACGTTCTTC.

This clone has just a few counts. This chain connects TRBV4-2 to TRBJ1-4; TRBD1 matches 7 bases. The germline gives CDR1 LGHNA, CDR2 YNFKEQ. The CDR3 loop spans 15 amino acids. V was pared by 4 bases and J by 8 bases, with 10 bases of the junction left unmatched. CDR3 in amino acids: CASSPTDREAEKLFF. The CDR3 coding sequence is TGTGCCAGCAGCCCGACAGACAGGGAGGCGGAAAAACTGTTTTTT.

The CDR3 sequence: CASQETQYF. The CDR3 nucleotides read TGTGCCTCCCAGGAGACCCAGTACTTC. The genes are TRBV11-1 and TRBJ2-5, with D unresolved. This CDR3 contains 9 residues. With 11 bases removed from V and 5 bases from J, the gap between germline ends came to 6 bases. Germline V gene data show CDR1 as SGHAT and CDR2 as FQDESV (reference sequence).

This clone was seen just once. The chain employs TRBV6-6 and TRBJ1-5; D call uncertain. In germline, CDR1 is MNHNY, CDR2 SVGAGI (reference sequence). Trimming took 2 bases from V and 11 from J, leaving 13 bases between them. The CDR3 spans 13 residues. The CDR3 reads CASSYNGVGTQHF. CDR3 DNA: TGTGCCAGCAGTTACAACGGTGTCGGGACCCAGCATTTT.

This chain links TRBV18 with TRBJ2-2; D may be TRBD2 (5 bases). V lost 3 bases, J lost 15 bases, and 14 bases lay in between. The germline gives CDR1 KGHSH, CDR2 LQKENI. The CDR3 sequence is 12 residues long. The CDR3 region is CASSPDFPWMFF. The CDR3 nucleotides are TGTGCCAGCTCACCGGACTTCCCCTGGATGTTTTTT. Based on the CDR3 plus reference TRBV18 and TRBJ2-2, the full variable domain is NAGVMQNPRHLVRRRGQEARLRCSPMKGHSHVYWYRQLPEEGLKFMVYLQKENIIDESGMPKERFSAEFPKEGPSILRIQQVVRGDSAAYFCASSPDFPWMFFGEGSRLTVL.

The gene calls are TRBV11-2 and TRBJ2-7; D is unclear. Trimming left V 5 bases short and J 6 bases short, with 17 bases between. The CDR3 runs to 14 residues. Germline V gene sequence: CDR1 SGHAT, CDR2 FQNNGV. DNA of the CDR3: TGTGCCAGCAGCCCCCGGAGCGCCCTCCTCGAGCAGTACTTC. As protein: CASSPRSALLEQYF.

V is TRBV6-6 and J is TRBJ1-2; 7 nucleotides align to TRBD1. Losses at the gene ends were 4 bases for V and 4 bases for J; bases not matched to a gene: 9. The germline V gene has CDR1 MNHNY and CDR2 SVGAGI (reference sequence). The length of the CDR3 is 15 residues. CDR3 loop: CASSLATGYTYGYTF. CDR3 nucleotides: TGTGCCAGCAGTTTAGCGACAGGGTATACCTATGGCTACACCTTC.

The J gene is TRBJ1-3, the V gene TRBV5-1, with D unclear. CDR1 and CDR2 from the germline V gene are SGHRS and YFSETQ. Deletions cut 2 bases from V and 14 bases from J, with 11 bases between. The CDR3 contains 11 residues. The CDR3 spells CASSLPGKLYF. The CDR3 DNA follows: TGCGCCAGCAGCTTACCCGGGAAACTATATTTT. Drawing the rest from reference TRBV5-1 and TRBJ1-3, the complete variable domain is KAGVTQTPRYLIKTRGQQVTLSCSPISGHRSVSWYQQTPGQGLQFLFEYFSETQRNKGNFPGRFSGRQFSNSRSEMNVSTLELGDSALYLCASSLPGKLYFGEGSWLTVV.

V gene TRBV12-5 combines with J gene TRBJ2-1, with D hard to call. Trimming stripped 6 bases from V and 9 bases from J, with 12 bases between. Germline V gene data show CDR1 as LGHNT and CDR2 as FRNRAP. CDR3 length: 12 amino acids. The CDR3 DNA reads TGTGCTAGTGGCCTCGATAGGAGTGAGCAGTTCTTC. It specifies CASGLDRSEQFF.

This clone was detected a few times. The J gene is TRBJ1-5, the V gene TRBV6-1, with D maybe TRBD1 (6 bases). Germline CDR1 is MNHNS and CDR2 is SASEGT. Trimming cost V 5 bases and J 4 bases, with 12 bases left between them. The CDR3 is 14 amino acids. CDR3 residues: CASSPGDPNQPQHF. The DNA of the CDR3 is TGTGCCAGCAGTCCAGGGGACCCAAATCAGCCCCAGCATTTT.

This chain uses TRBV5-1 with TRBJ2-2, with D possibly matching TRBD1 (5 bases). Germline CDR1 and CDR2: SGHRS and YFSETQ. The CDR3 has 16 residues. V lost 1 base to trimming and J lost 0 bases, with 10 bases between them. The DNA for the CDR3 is TGCGCCAGCAGCTTGCATAGACAGTCGAACACCGGGGAGCTGTTTTTT. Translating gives CASSLHRQSNTGELFF.

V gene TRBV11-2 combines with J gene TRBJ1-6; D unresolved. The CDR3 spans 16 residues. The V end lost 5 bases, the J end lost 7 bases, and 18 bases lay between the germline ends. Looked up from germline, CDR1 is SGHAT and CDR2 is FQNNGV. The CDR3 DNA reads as TGTGCCAGCAGCCTTCAGGTGTGGGCTGGGAATTCACCCCTCCACTTT. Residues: CASSLQVWAGNSPLHF. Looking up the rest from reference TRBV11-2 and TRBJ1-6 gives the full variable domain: EAGVAQSPRYKIIEKRQSVAFWCNPISGHATLYWYQQILGQGPKLLIQFQNNGVVDDSQLPKDRFSAERLKGVDSTLKIQPAKLEDSAVYLCASSLQVWAGNSPLHFGNGTRLTVT.

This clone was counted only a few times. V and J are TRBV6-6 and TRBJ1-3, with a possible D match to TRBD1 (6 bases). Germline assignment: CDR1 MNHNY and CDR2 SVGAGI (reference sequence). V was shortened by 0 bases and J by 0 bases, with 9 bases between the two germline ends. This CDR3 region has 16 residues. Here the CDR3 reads CASSYSNRASGNTIYF. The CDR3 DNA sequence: TGTGCCAGCAGTTACTCGAACAGGGCCTCTGGAAACACCATATATTTT.

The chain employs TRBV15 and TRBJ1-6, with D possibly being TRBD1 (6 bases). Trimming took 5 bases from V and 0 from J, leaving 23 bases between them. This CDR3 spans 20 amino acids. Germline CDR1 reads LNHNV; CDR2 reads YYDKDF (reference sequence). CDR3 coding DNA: TGTGCCACCAGCGCTCTTCCCGGACAGCTCGTGAGCTCCTATAATTCACCCCTCCACTTT. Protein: CATSALPGQLVSSYNSPLHF.

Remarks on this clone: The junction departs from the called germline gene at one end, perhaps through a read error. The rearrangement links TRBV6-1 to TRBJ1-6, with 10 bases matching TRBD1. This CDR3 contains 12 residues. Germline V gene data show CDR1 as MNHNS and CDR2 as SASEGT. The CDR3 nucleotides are TGTGCCAGCAGTGAATCTGGGACAGGGGTCCGCTTT. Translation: CASSESGTGVRF.

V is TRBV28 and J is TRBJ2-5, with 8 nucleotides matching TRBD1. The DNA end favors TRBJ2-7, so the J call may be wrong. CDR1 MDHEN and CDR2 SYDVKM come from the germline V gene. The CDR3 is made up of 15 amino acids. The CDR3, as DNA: TGTGCCAGCAGTGGAGGACAGGGCAACCTCTACGAGCAGTACTTC. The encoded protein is CASSGGQGNLYEQYF.

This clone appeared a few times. The CDR3 loop is CAWRKTGQGMQPQHF. For the CDR3, the DNA is TGTGCCTGGAGGAAGACGGGGCAGGGGATGCAGCCCCAGCATTTT. The chain employs TRBV30 and TRBJ1-5; the D gene is possibly TRBD1 (6 bases). CDR1 and CDR2 (germline): GTSNPN, SVGIG (reference sequence). The CDR3 is made up of 15 amino acids. V gave up 3 bases and J gave up 7 bases, with 19 bases separating them.

This CDR3 reads CASSLVGGTLADTQYF. CDR3 bases: TGTGCCAGCAGCTTAGTGGGAGGGACCTTGGCAGATACGCAGTATTTT. V is TRBV7-8 and J is TRBJ2-3; 7 bases map to TRBD2. The CDR3 is 16 amino acids. V dropped 1 base and J dropped 4; count of bases not matched to a gene: 8. Germline loops: CDR1 SGHVS, CDR2 FQNEAQ.

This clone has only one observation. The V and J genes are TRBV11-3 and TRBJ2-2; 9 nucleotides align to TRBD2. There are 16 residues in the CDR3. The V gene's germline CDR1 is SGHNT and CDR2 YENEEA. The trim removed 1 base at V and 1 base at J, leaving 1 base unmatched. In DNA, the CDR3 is TGTGCCAGCAGCTTAGGAGCGGGGGGGAACACCGGGGAGCTGTTTTTT. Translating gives CASSLGAGGNTGELFF.

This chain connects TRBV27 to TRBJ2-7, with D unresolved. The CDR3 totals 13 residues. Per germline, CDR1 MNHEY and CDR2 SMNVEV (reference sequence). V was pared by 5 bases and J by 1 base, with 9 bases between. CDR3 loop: CASSMGFSYEQYF. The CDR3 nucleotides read TGTGCCAGCAGTATGGGCTTTTCCTACGAGCAGTACTTC.

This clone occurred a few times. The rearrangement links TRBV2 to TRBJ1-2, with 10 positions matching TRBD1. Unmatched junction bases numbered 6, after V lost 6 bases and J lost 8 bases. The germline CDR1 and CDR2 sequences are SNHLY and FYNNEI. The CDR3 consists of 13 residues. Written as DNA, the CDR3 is TGTGCCAGCAGAGGACAGGGGGAAAGAGGCTACACCTTC. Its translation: CASRGQGERGYTF.

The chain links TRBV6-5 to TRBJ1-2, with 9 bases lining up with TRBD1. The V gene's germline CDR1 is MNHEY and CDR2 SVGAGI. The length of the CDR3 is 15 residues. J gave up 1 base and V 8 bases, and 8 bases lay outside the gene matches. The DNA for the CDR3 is TGTGCCAGCCACAGGGGGCGGCTAGTTAACTATGGCTACACCTTC. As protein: CASHRGRLVNYGYTF.

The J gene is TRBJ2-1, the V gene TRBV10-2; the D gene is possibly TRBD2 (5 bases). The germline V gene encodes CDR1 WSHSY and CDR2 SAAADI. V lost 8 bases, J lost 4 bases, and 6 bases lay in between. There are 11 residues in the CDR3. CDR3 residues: CASGEYNEQFF. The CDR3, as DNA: TGCGCCAGCGGGGAGTACAATGAGCAGTTCTTC.

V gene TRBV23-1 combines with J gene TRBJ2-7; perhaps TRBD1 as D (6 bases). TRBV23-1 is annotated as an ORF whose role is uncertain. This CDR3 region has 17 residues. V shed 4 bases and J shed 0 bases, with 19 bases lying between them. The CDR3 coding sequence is TGCGCCAGCAGTCTTTATTCGGGACATTGGGACTCCTACGAGCAGTACTTC. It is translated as CASSLYSGHWDSYEQYF.

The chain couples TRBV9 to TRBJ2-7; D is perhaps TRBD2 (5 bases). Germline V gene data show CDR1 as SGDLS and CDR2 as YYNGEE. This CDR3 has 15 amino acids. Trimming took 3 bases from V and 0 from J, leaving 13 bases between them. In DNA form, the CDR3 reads TGTGCCAGCAGCGAGGGAGCTAAAGGCTCCTACGAGCAGTACTTC. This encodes CASSEGAKGSYEQYF.

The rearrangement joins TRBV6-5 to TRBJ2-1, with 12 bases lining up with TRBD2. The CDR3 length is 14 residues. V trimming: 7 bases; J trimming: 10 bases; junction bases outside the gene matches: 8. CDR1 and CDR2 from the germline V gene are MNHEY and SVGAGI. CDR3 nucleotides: TGTGCCAGCAACCCCGGACTAGCGGGGTCCGAGCAGTTCTTC. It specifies CASNPGLAGSEQFF.